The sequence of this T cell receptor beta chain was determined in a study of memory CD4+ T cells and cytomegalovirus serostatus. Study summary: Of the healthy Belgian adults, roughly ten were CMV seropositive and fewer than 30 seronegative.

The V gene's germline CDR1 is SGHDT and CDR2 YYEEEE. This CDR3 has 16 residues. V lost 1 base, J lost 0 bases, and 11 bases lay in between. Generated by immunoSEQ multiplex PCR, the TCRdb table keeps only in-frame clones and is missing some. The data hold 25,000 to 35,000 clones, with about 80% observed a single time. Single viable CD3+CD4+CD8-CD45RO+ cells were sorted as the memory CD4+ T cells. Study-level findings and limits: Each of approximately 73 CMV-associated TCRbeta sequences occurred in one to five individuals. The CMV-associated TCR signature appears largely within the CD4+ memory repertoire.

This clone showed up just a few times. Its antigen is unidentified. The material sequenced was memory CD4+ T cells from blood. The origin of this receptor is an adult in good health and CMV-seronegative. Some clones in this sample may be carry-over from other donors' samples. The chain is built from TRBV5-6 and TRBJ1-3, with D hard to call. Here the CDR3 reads CASSLSGPSSGNTIYF. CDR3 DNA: TGTGCCAGCAGCTTGAGCGGTCCGTCCTCTGGAAACACCATATATTTT.